The 11 T cell receptor beta chains presented below share a single source sample, sequenced in a study of T cells in Graves' hyperthyroidism and ophthalmopathy. TCR beta CDR3 regions were amplified from RNA transcripts. The TCR CDR3 first-round RT-PCR relied on the HTBI primer set. TCRdb re-called the multiplex PCR reads with MiXCR, one entry per CDR3 protein. The sample contains 150,000 to 200,000 distinct CDR3 sequences, approximately 9% of which appear only once. The sample comprised blood. The receptors were gathered from a woman aged 18-35 years with Graves' hyperthyroidism that later progressed to Graves' ophthalmopathy.

This clonotype was found many times. The chain employs TRBV6-1 and TRBJ1-1; tentative D call: TRBD1 (5 bases). V lost 8 bases and J 9 bases, leaving 19 bases between the germline ends. The CDR3 totals 13 residues. Germline V gene data show CDR1 as MNHNS and CDR2 as SASEGT. The CDR3 region is CASSVKWGTKAFF. Here the CDR3 DNA reads TGTGCCAGCTCTGTCAAATGGGGGACTAAAGCTTTCTTT.

This clonotype was seen many times. The chain uses TRBV6-1 and TRBJ2-7, with D unclear. Germline assignment: CDR1 MNHNS and CDR2 SASEGT. The V end lost 5 bases, the J end lost 4 bases, and 15 bases lay between the germline ends. This CDR3 is 14 amino acids long. The CDR3 spells CASSTPAGAYEQYF. The CDR3 DNA reads as TGTGCCAGCAGTACCCCTGCAGGAGCTTACGAGCAGTACTTC.

This clonotype was counted only a few times. The chain links TRBV20-1 to TRBJ2-7; D not resolved. There are 12 residues in the CDR3. Germline CDR1 reads DFQATT; CDR2 reads SNEGSKA (reference sequence). The V end was cut by 2 bases, the J end by 3 bases, with 8 bases between. The CDR3 spells CSARQALYEQYF. In DNA, the CDR3 is TGCAGTGCTAGACAGGCGCTCTACGAGCAGTACTTC.

This clonotype was seen only a few times. The genes are TRBV3-1 and TRBJ2-1; TRBD2 aligns across 10 bases. The length of the CDR3 is 16 residues. V shed 1 base, J shed 5 bases, and the junction held 5 bases outside the gene matches. Germline assignment: CDR1 LGHDT and CDR2 YNNKEL (reference sequence). CDR3 nucleotide sequence: TGTGCCAGCAGCCAAGGTTTAGGACTAGCGGACAATGAGCAGTTCTTC. Amino acids: CASSQGLGLADNEQFF.

This clonotype was observed many times. The chain couples TRBV15 to TRBJ1-2; tentatively, D is TRBD1 (6 bases). The CDR3 has 15 amino acids. Germline CDR1 reads LNHNV; CDR2 reads YYDKDF (reference sequence). Trimming cost V 1 base and J 6 bases, with 15 bases left between them. CDR3 DNA: TGTGCCACCAGCAGAGTAGGGGAAAACAGGGATGGCTACACCTTC. This encodes CATSRVGENRDGYTF.

The sample holds a few counts of this clonotype. V gene TRBV14 combines with J gene TRBJ1-2; a weak D match, TRBD1 (5 bases). V was shortened by 10 bases and J by 8 bases, with 14 bases between the two germline ends. The CDR3 length is 11 residues. In germline, CDR1 is SGHDN, CDR2 FVKESK. The CDR3 nucleotides read TGTGCCACTCGTGGGGGGGACGGCTACACCTTC. Protein product: CATRGGDGYTF.

V usage is TRBV6-5 and J usage is TRBJ2-7; weak D call: TRBD2 (5 bases). V was clipped by 0 bases and J by 6 bases, with 15 bases between them. The CDR3 is made up of 15 amino acids. CDR1 is MNHEY and CDR2 is SVGAGI in the germline V gene. Here the CDR3 reads CASSYSFAGSGEQYF. The CDR3 region has the DNA TGTGCCAGCAGTTACTCCTTTGCGGGTTCAGGCGAGCAGTACTTC.

This clonotype was observed many times. The V and J genes are TRBV18 and TRBJ2-3; D ambiguous. Germline assignment: CDR1 KGHSH and CDR2 LQKENI. The V gene lost 2 bases and the J gene lost 2 bases, with 5 bases spanning the gap. This CDR3 is built from 13 residues. CDR3 coding DNA: TGTGCCAGCTCACCATTTCCCACAGATACGCAGTATTTT. Translated: CASSPFPTDTQYF.

Many counts were recorded for this clonotype. The chain links TRBV7-2 to TRBJ1-3; D remains unclear. V lost 3 bases to trimming and J lost 1 base, with 10 bases between them. Germline values: CDR1 SGHTA, CDR2 FQGNSA. There are 15 residues in the CDR3. CDR3 nucleotides: TGTGCCAGCAGCTTCCTCAGGTTTTCTGGAAACACCATATATTTT. Protein sequence: CASSFLRFSGNTIYF.

This chain uses TRBV5-8 with TRBJ2-5; 7 bases line up with TRBD2. The CDR3 is 16 residues long. CDR1 is SGHTS and CDR2 is YDEGEE in the germline V gene. Trimming at V came to 0 bases and at J to 2 bases, leaving 7 bases not matched to a gene. The CDR3 nucleotides are TGTGCCAGCAGCTTGGATCTCGCTAGCGGACAAGAGACCCAGTACTTC. The encoded protein is CASSLDLASGQETQYF.

Worth noting for this clonotype: The junction and the germline gene differ at one end; a read error may be behind it. The CDR3 spells CTSSQAPLGYNEQFF. The CDR3 DNA reads as TGTACCAGCAGCCAAGCCCCACTAGGATACAATGAGCAGTTCTTC. The chain has TRBV4-2 and TRBJ2-1; possibly TRBD2 for D (5 bases). The germline V gene encodes CDR1 LGHNA and CDR2 YNFKEQ. The CDR3 sequence is 15 residues long.